A selection of T cell receptor beta chains follows, all from one sample in a study of Graves' ophthalmopathy and Graves' hyperthyroidism. TCRdb redid the calling of the multiplex PCR reads with MiXCR, one entry per CDR3 protein. The sample holds 620,000 or so distinct CDR3 sequences, about 20% seen once. Input material: peripheral blood. The source is a woman under 30 with stable Graves' hyperthyroidism. Some clones in this sample may be carry-over from other donors' samples. CDR3s include the opening cysteine and the closing phenylalanine or tryptophan. The order of the fields is clone size, D gene, V gene, J gene, CDR3 length, CDR3 protein, CDR3 DNA. D genes are given only for firm matches. Some rows have no size entry. The others give once, few or many, or a class for an expanded clone.

>many|-|TRBV15|TRBJ2-7|14
CATSDGHGDYEQYF
TGTGCCACCAGCGACGGACATGGGGACTACGAGCAGTACTTC
>-|TRBD2|TRBV20-1|TRBJ2-2|14
CSAWTGGPPGELFF
TGCAGTGCGTGGACGGGGGGGCCTCCCGGGGAGCTGTTTTTT
>many|TRBD2|TRBV27|TRBJ2-7|14
CASSFREGTSEQYF
TGTGCCAGCAGTTTCCGAGAGGGGACTAGCGAGCAGTACTTC
>few|-|TRBV12-3/TRBV12-4|TRBJ2-4|16
CASSERAEIAKNIKYF
TGTGCCAGCAGTGAACGGGCGGAAATAGCCAAAAACATTAAGTACTTC
>many|-|TRBV11-1|TRBJ1-3|16
CASSLWRWAGGNTIYF
TGTGCCAGCAGCTTATGGAGGTGGGCCGGTGGAAACACCATATATTTT
>many|TRBD1|TRBV7-2|TRBJ1-2|13
CASSNRGPEGYTF
TGTGCCAGCAGCAACAGGGGGCCGGAGGGCTACACCTTC
>-|-|TRBV28|TRBJ2-2|17
CASSLRGGPANTGELFF
TGTGCCAGCAGTTTACGTGGGGGGCCGGCGAACACCGGGGAGCTGTTTTTT
>-|TRBD1|TRBV10-3|TRBJ1-2|19
CAISDRSGTGASENYGYTF
TGTGCCATCAGCGACCGATCCGGGACAGGGGCCTCGGAGAACTATGGCTACACCTTC
>many|-|TRBV5-1|TRBJ1-1|15
CASSGVWIRGTEAFF
TGCGCCAGCAGCGGGGTGTGGATTAGGGGCACTGAAGCTTTCTTT
>once|-|TRBV11-2|TRBJ1-1|18
CASSLLFQWSAANTEAFF
TGTGCCAGCAGCTTACTCTTTCAGTGGTCGGCCGCGAACACTGAAGCTTTCTTT
>many|-|TRBV7-8|TRBJ2-7|14
CASSATSRVDEQYF
TGTGCCAGCAGCGCTACGTCCAGGGTCGACGAGCAGTACTTC
>many|-|TRBV9|TRBJ1-1|17
CASSPTLVGKLNTEAFF
TGTGCCAGCAGCCCTACCTTAGTCGGCAAATTGAACACTGAAGCTTTCTTT
>many|TRBD1|TRBV7-9|TRBJ2-7|15
CASSLPRQGPYEQYF
TGTGCCAGCAGCTTACCACGACAGGGCCCCTACGAGCAGTACTTC
>-|-|TRBV12-3/TRBV12-4|TRBJ1-5|13
CASSPTRNQPQHF
TGTGCCAGCAGCCCCACGAGAAATCAGCCCCAGCATTTT
>many|-|TRBV6-1|TRBJ1-5|13
CATSTAGNQPQHF
TGTGCCACCTCGACGGCGGGTAATCAGCCCCAGCATTTT
>many|-|TRBV11-2|TRBJ1-1|15
CASSLGDYMNTEAFF
TGTGCCAGCAGCTTAGGAGATTACATGAACACTGAAGCTTTCTTT
>many|-|TRBV27|TRBJ1-1|13
CASSLRMVTEAFF
TGTGCCAGCAGTTTAAGGATGGTCACTGAAGCTTTCTTT
>few|-|TRBV12-3/TRBV12-4|TRBJ1-2|15
CASSQTQGFPYGYTF
TGTGCCAGCAGCCAAACACAGGGATTCCCTTATGGCTACACCTTC
>many|TRBD2|TRBV24-1|TRBJ2-5|18
CATSDSTTSAHAAETQYF
TGTGCCACCAGTGATTCTACGACTAGCGCGCATGCCGCAGAGACCCAGTACTTC
>many|TRBD1|TRBV6-5|TRBJ1-2|16
CASSSMNQQGAYGYTF
TGTGCCAGCAGTTCAATGAACCAACAGGGGGCCTATGGCTACACCTTC
>-|-|TRBV30|TRBJ1-5|13
CAWSVARNQPQHF
TGTGCCTGGAGTGTAGCGCGCAATCAGCCCCAGCATTTT
>many|TRBD2|TRBV5-1|TRBJ2-2|16
CASSLALAGVRGELFF
TGCGCCAGCAGCTTGGCCCTAGCGGGAGTACGCGGGGAGCTGTTTTTT
>many|-|TRBV18|TRBJ1-1|14
CASSPRGGRTEAFF
TGTGCCAGCAGCCCCCGGGGAGGCCGTACTGAAGCTTTCTTT
>many|TRBD1|TRBV7-2|TRBJ1-2|15
CASSLRRTGLYGYTF
TGTGCCAGCAGCTTAAGGCGGACAGGGCTTTATGGCTACACCTTC
>-|-|TRBV5-1|TRBJ2-5|13
CASSLEGEETQYF
TGCGCCAGCAGCTTGGAGGGCGAAGAGACCCAGTACTTC
>many|-|TRBV12-3/TRBV12-4|TRBJ2-4|16
CASTPDGAGTTDIQYF
TGTGCCAGCACACCGGACGGAGCCGGGACAACAGACATTCAGTACTTC